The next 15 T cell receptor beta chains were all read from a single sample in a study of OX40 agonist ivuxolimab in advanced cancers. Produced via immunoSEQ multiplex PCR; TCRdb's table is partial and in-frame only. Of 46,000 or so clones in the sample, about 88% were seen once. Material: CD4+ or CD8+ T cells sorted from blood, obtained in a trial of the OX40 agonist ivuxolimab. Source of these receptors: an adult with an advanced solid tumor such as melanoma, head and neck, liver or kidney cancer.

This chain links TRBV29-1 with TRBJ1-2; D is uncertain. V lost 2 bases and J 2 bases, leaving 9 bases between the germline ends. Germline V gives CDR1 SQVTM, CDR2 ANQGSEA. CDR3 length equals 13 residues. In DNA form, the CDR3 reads TGCAGCGTTGAAAATCCGGAGAACTATGGCTACACCTTC. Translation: CSVENPENYGYTF.

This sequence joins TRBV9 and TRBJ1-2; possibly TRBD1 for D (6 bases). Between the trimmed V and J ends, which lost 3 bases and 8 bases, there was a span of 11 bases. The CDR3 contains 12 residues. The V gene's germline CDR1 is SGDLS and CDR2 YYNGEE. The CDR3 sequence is CASSGGGGGYTF. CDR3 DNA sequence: TGTGCCAGCAGCGGAGGGGGAGGCGGCTACACCTTC.

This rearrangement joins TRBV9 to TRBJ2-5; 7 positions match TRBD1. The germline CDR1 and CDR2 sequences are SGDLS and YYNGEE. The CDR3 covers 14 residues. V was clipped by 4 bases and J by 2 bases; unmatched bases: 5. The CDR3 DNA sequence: TGTGCCAGCAGCAAACCGGACAGGCAAGAGACCCAGTACTTC. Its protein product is CASSKPDRQETQYF.

Here the CDR3 DNA reads TGTGCCGCCGAAGGGGTTAGCACAGATACGCAGTATTTT. It codes for CAAEGVSTDTQYF. This chain joins TRBV7-9 and TRBJ2-3, with D possibly TRBD1 on 5 matching bases. The V and J ends lost 11 bases and 0 bases respectively, with 12 bases between them. The CDR3 has 13 amino acids. CDR1 is SEHNR, CDR2 FQNEAQ, per germline (reference sequence).

CDR3 DNA: TGTGCCAGCAGTGAGTGGGTCGGGGGGCTGGGAGATACGCAGTATTTT. Amino acids: CASSEWVGGLGDTQYF. The chain employs TRBV6-1 and TRBJ2-3; possible D gene TRBD2, 7 bases. Germline V gives CDR1 MNHNS, CDR2 SASEGT. The CDR3 has 16 residues. With 3 bases removed from V and 5 bases from J, the gap between germline ends came to 18 bases.

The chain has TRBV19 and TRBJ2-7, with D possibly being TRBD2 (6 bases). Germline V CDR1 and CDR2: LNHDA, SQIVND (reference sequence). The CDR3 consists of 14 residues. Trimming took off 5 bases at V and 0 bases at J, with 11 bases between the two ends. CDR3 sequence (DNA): TGTGCCAGTAGTCCGGGACTGATCTCCTACGAGCAGTACTTC. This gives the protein CASSPGLISYEQYF.

The CDR3 region has the DNA TGCGCCAGCAGCCCCCAGGAGGGGGAGGTGCAGTTCTTC. This sequence encodes CASSPQEGEVQFF. The rearrangement uses TRBV4-3 and TRBJ2-1; either TRBD1 or TRBD2 may fit D (6 bases each). V was trimmed by 4 bases and J by 12 bases, leaving 16 bases between them. CDR3 size: 13 residues. Germline loops: CDR1 LGHNA, CDR2 YSLEER.

CDR3 residues: CASSLGYTEAFF. In DNA form, the CDR3 reads TGTGCCAGCAGCTTAGGTTACACTGAAGCTTTCTTT. The J gene is TRBJ1-1, the V gene TRBV7-9; D not certain. This CDR3 has 12 residues. V lost 1 base to trimming and J lost 3 bases, with 3 bases between them. Germline V gene sequence: CDR1 SEHNR, CDR2 FQNEAQ (reference sequence).

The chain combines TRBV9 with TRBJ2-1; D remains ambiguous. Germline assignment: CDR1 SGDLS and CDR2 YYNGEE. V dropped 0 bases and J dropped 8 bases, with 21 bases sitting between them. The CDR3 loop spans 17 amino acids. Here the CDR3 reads CASSVALGTSFTDEQFF. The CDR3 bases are TGTGCCAGCAGCGTAGCTCTCGGCACCTCTTTTACGGATGAGCAGTTCTTC.

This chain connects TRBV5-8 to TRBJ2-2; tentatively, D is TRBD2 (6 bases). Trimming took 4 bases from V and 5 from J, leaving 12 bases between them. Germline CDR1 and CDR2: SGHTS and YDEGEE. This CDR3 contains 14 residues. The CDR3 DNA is TGTGCCAGCAGCCAGAAAGGGAGGACCGGGGAGCTGTTTTTT. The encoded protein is CASSQKGRTGELFF.

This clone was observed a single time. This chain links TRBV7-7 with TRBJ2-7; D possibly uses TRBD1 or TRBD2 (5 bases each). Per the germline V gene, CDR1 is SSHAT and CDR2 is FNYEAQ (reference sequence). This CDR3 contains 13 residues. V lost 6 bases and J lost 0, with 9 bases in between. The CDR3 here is CASSSGTSYEQYF. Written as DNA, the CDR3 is TGTGCCAGCAGTTCCGGGACCTCCTACGAGCAGTACTTC.

The CDR3 DNA is TGTGCCAGCAGTCCTCCGACAGGTTCGAACACTGAAGCTTTCTTT. Translation: CASSPPTGSNTEAFF. The chain has TRBV6-1 and TRBJ1-1, with D possibly being TRBD1 (6 bases). This CDR3 contains 15 residues. Germline-derived CDR1 and CDR2 are MNHNS and SASEGT. V shed 5 bases and J shed 1 base, with 14 bases lying between them.

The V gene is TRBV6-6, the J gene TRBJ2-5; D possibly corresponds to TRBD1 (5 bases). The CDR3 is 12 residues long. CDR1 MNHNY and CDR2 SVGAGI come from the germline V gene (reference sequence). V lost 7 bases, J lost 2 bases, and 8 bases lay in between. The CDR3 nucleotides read TGTGCCAGCAACAGGCCGCAAGAGACCCAGTACTTC. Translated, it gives CASNRPQETQYF.

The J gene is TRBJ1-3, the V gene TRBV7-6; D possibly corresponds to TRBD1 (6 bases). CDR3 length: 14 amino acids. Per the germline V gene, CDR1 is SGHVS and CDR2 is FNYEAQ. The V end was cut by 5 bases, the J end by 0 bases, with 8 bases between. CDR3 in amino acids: CASSRTVSGNTIYF. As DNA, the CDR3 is TGTGCCAGCAGCCGGACAGTCTCTGGAAACACCATATATTTT.

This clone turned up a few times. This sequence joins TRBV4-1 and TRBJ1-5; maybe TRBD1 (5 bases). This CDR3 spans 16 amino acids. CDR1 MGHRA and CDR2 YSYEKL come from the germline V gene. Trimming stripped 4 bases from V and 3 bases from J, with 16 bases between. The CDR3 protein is CASSRSRDGYNQPQHF. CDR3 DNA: TGCGCCAGCAGCCGATCCCGGGACGGGTACAATCAGCCCCAGCATTTT.